One T cell receptor beta chain is described in this entry. The data are from a study of OX40 agonist ivuxolimab in advanced cancers. Profiled with immunoSEQ multiplex PCR; TCRdb holds only in-frame clones, not every one. The data contain 100,000 or so clones, just over 90% of them singletons. This CDR3 is 20 amino acids long. The genes are TRBV12-2 and TRBJ1-4. TRBV12-2 is a listed pseudogene. The receptor was isolated from an adult with an advanced solid tumor such as melanoma, head and neck, liver or kidney cancer. This material consisted of CD4+ or CD8+ T cells sorted from blood, taken in a trial of the OX40 agonist ivuxolimab. CDR3 sequence reads: CASRTRTRLPTTSPNEKLFF. CDR3 nucleotides: TGTGCAAGTCGCACTAGGACTAGACTCCCAACTACATCGCCAAATGAAAAACTGTTTTTT.